A single sample gave rise to the 12 T cell receptor beta chains below, sequenced in a study of Ad26.COV2.S vaccination and SARS-CoV-2 variants (dated by TCRdb to the early 2020s). The time point label on this specimen signifies: individuals recovered from natural SARS-CoV-2 infection. The library was obtained by the immunoSEQ multiplex PCR assay. Imported from immuneACCESS, the table was reduced by TCRdb to in-frame sequences with V and J called. These copies leave out some clones; in studies compared against another copy, an unresolved V gene accounts for under half, and the cause of the remainder is not known. Across this sample there are approximately 400,000 clones, with about 91% seen only once. 3.5% to 4.5% of the sample lies in the top ten. The sample in question was peripheral blood, obtained after recovery from COVID-19. Receptor source: a human donor who had recovered from COVID-19.

The J gene is TRBJ1-2, the V gene TRBV5-8; possibly TRBD1 for D (5 bases). The germline CDR1 and CDR2 sequences are SGHTS and YDEGEE. The CDR3 runs 16 residues. V was pared by 1 base and J by 4 bases, with 17 bases between. Here the CDR3 DNA reads TGTGCCAGCAGCTTGTGGGCAGGGCGGAATTTCTATGGCTACACCTTC. It specifies CASSLWAGRNFYGYTF.

The chain links TRBV23-1 to TRBJ2-7; D unresolved. TRBV23-1 is assigned to the ORF class and has an uncertain function. The CDR3 spans 11 residues. Trimming left V 4 bases short and J 4 bases short, with 5 bases between. CDR3 loop: CASSPGYEQYF. The DNA of the CDR3 is TGCGCCAGCAGTCCGGGTTACGAGCAGTACTTC.

The V and J genes are TRBV6-2 or TRBV6-3 and TRBJ2-2, with D perhaps matching TRBD1 or TRBD2 (5 bases each). Trimming removed 5 bases at V and 2 bases at J, with 12 bases between. In germline, CDR1 is MNHEY, CDR2 SVGEGT. The CDR3 spans 15 residues. CDR3 coding DNA: TGTGCCAGCAGTACCCGGGACCGTAACACCGGGGAGCTGTTTTTT. This sequence encodes CASSTRDRNTGELFF.

The chain carries TRBV6-6 and TRBJ1-3, with 9 bases matching TRBD1. The CDR3 is 16 residues long. Germline trimming cut 5 bases from V and 0 bases from J; bases unmatched to any gene: 5. Germline V lookup: CDR1 MNHNY, CDR2 SVGAGI (reference sequence). CDR3 in DNA: TGTGCCAGCAGTGCGGGACAGGGACGCTCTGGAAACACCATATATTTT. It yields the protein CASSAGQGRSGNTIYF.

This chain joins TRBV6-6 and TRBJ2-5; the match to TRBD1 covers 9 bases. Trimming took 5 bases from V and 2 from J; bases not matched to a gene: 21. The CDR3 extends over 20 amino acids. Per the germline V gene, CDR1 is MNHNY and CDR2 is SVGAGI (reference sequence). The chain's CDR3 is CASSHPSDRGGPSAQETQYF. CDR3 bases: TGTGCCAGCAGTCACCCATCGGACAGGGGAGGCCCCTCTGCTCAAGAGACCCAGTACTTC.

The chain uses TRBV11-2 and TRBJ1-6, with D perhaps matching TRBD1 (5 bases). This CDR3 has 14 residues. V was clipped by 2 bases and J by 6 bases, with 8 bases between them. Germline CDR1 is SGHAT and CDR2 is FQNNGV. The DNA of the CDR3 is TGTGCCAGCAGCTTAATGACAGTTAATTCACCCCTCCACTTT. This encodes CASSLMTVNSPLHF.

The chain recombines TRBV9 with TRBJ1-1; no clear D. Between the trimmed V and J ends, which lost 0 bases and 4 bases, there was a span of 10 bases. Looked up from germline, CDR1 is SGDLS and CDR2 is YYNGEE. The CDR3 spans 14 residues. The CDR3: CASSVAPLRTEAFF. As DNA, the CDR3 is TGTGCCAGCAGCGTAGCACCACTTCGCACTGAAGCTTTCTTT. Full variable domain (remainder filled in from reference TRBV9 and TRBJ1-1): DSGVTQTPKHLITATGQRVTLRCSPRSGDLSVYWYQQSLDQGLQFLIQYYNGEERAKGNILERFSAQQFPDLHSELNLSSLELGDSALYFCASSVAPLRTEAFFGQGTRLTVV.

V usage is TRBV6-5 and J usage is TRBJ1-5; D is ambiguous. This CDR3 region has 14 residues. Trimming pared 6 bases from V and 3 bases from J, leaving 12 bases between. Germline V gene sequence: CDR1 MNHEY, CDR2 SVGAGI. The CDR3 coding sequence is TGTGCCAGCAGCCCCGACATATACAATCAGCCCCAGCATTTT. Its protein product is CASSPDIYNQPQHF.

This chain joins TRBV12-1 and TRBJ1-1; the table assigns TRBD1, which was not confirmed against the DNA. TRBV12-1 is a pseudogene. The CDR3 contains 18 residues. The CDR3 loop is CASSQPTGTGKVNTEAFF. The CDR3 nucleotides are TGTGCCAGCAGCCAACCGACCGGGACAGGGAAGGTGAACACTGAAGCTTTCTTT.

The gene calls are TRBV4-1 and TRBJ2-3, with 9 bases matching TRBD1. V lost 6 bases and J lost 6; bases outside the gene matches: 4. The germline V gene has CDR1 MGHRA and CDR2 YSYEKL. The CDR3 contains 13 residues. CDR3 bases: TGCGCCAGCAGACAGGGGGCTTCTGATACGCAGTATTTT. Residues: CASRQGASDTQYF.

This rearrangement joins TRBV7-9 to TRBJ2-1, with TRBD1 matching 9 bases. Germline-derived CDR1 and CDR2 are SEHNR and FQNEAQ (reference sequence). The CDR3 consists of 18 residues. The trim removed 2 bases at V and 1 base at J, leaving 9 bases unmatched. In nucleotides, the CDR3 is TGTGCCAGCAGCTTATCCCGGCGGGACAGGGAATCCTACAATGAGCAGTTCTTC. The encoded protein is CASSLSRRDRESYNEQFF.

The chain joins TRBV24-1 to TRBJ2-1, with 8 positions matching TRBD2. The V and J ends lost 4 bases and 4 bases, in that order; junction bases with no gene match: 2. Germline V gene sequence: CDR1 KGHDR, CDR2 SFDVKD. The CDR3 length is 14 residues. The DNA of the CDR3 is TGTGCCACCAGTGAGCGGGGGGTGTACAATGAGCAGTTCTTC. Amino acid sequence: CATSERGVYNEQFF.